A single sample gave rise to the 8 T cell receptor beta chains below, sequenced in a study of T cell responses to AZD1222 COVID-19 vaccine. Sequencing used immunoSEQ multiplex PCR; TCRdb keeps in-frame clones, though not all of them. The sample contains approximately 180,000 clones, just over 90% of which appear only once. The specimen comprised peripheral blood, sampled 28 days after the second dose of the MenACWY control vaccine. The origin of the receptors is an adult who received the MenACWY meningococcal vaccine as a control.

This clone appeared a single time. The chain joins TRBV19 to TRBJ2-5, with 7 bases identical to TRBD2. The V and J ends lost 7 bases and 2 bases, in that order; junction bases with no gene match: 10. Germline V lookup: CDR1 LNHDA, CDR2 SQIVND (reference sequence). This CDR3 comprises 15 residues. The CDR3 here is CASKGRELGQETQYF. The CDR3 bases are TGTGCCAGTAAAGGGCGGGAGCTGGGACAAGAGACCCAGTACTTC.

J is TRBJ2-1 and V is TRBV27, with D perhaps matching TRBD1 or TRBD2 (7 bases each). Germline CDR1 and CDR2: MNHEY and SMNVEV (reference sequence). This CDR3 region has 13 residues. V was shortened by 8 bases and J by 4 bases, with 12 bases between the two germline ends. CDR3 DNA sequence: TGTGCCAGCGGGAGGGGGCAATACAATGAGCAGTTCTTC. Translated: CASGRGQYNEQFF.

The chain employs TRBV28 and TRBJ2-2; 7 positions agree with TRBD1. This CDR3 region has 17 residues. The junction had 10 bases not matched to a gene; V was cut back by 3 bases and J by 3 bases. The germline V gene encodes CDR1 MDHEN and CDR2 SYDVKM. The CDR3 nucleotides read TGTGCCAGCAGTTTCGGCATCAGGGGGTCGGACACCGGGGAGCTGTTTTTT. Its protein is CASSFGIRGSDTGELFF.

The V gene is TRBV6-5, the J gene TRBJ1-1; 7 bases align to TRBD1. CDR3 length: 14 amino acids. With V trimmed by 2 bases and J by 1 base, 1 base remained unmatched. In germline, CDR1 is MNHEY, CDR2 SVGAGI. CDR3 protein: CASSYRGPNTEAFF. The CDR3 nucleotides are TGTGCCAGCAGTTACAGGGGGCCGAACACTGAAGCTTTCTTT.

This clone was seen a single time. The chain recombines TRBV10-3 with TRBJ2-7, with D uncertain. The CDR3 sequence is 14 residues long. V was shortened by 6 bases and J by 0 bases, with 12 bases between the two germline ends. CDR1 and CDR2 from the germline V gene are ENHRY and SYGVKD. This chain's CDR3 is CAIRASAGSYEQYF. CDR3 bases: TGTGCCATCAGGGCCTCTGCAGGCTCCTACGAGCAGTACTTC.

The chain carries TRBV7-2 and TRBJ1-3; the D is unclear. This CDR3 has 16 residues. Trimming stripped 1 base from V and 0 bases from J, with 10 bases between. Germline CDR1 SGHTA, CDR2 FQGNSA. CDR3 in DNA: TGTGCCAGCAGCTTAGAGCGCGCTCTCTCTGGAAACACCATATATTTT. This codes for CASSLERALSGNTIYF.

The V and J genes are TRBV6-1 and TRBJ1-2; 7 nucleotides align to TRBD1. The germline V gene encodes CDR1 MNHNS and CDR2 SASEGT. V gave up 3 bases and J gave up 7 bases; unmatched junction bases: 8. The length of the CDR3 is 14 residues. CDR3 coding DNA: TGTGCCAGCAGTGAGGGTCCAGGGGGGGGTGGCTACACCTTC. Amino acid sequence: CASSEGPGGGGYTF.

The CDR3 DNA is TGTGCCAGCAGTTCTTACAGGGTAACCTACGAGCAGTACTTC. It is translated as CASSSYRVTYEQYF. The V and J genes are TRBV6-6 and TRBJ2-7, with D maybe TRBD1 (6 bases). The germline V gene encodes CDR1 MNHNY and CDR2 SVGAGI (reference sequence). The CDR3 loop spans 14 amino acids. With 4 bases removed from V and 2 bases from J, the gap between germline ends came to 12 bases.